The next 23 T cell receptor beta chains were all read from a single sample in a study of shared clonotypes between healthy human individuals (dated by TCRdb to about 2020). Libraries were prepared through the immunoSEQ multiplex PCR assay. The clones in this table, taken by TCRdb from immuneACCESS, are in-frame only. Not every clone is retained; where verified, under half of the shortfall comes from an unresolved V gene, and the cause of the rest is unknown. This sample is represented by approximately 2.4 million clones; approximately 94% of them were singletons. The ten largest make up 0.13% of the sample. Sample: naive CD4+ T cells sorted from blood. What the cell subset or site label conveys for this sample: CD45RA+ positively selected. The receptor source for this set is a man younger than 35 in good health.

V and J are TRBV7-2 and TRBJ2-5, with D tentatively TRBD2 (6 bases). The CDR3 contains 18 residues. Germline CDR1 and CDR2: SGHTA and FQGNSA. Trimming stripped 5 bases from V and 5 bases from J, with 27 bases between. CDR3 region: CASSLGESSATRGETQYF. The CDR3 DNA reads TGTGCCAGCAGCCTGGGAGAGTCTAGCGCAACCCGGGGGGAGACCCAGTACTTC.

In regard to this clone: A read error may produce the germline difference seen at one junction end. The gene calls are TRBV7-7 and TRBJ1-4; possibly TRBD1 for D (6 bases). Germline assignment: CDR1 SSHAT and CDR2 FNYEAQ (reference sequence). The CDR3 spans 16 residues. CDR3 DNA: TGTGCTAGCAGCCCCAACGCGCCAGGGGATAATGAAAAACTGTTTTTT. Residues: CASSPNAPGDNEKLFF.

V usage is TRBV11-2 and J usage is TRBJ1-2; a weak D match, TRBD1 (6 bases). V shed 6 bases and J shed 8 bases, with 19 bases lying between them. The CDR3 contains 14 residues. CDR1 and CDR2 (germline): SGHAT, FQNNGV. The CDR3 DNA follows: TGTGCCAGCAGTCCCTGGGGGGGGGCTGAAGGCTACACCTTC. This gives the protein CASSPWGGAEGYTF.

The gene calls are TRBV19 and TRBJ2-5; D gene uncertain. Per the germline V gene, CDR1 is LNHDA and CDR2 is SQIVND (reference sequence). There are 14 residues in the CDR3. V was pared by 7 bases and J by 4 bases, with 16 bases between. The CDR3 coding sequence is TGTGCCAGTAAAGGAAGATCGGCTCCAGAGACCCAGTACTTC. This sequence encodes CASKGRSAPETQYF.

DNA of the CDR3: TGTGCCAGGCTGGATGGGCAGGCGATCGTCAATGAGCAGTTCTTC. Amino acid sequence: CARLDGQAIVNEQFF. V and J are TRBV6-5 and TRBJ2-1; D is uncertain. The V end was cut by 9 bases, the J end by 6 bases, with 21 bases between. CDR1 is MNHEY and CDR2 is SVGAGI in the germline V gene. This CDR3 comprises 15 residues.

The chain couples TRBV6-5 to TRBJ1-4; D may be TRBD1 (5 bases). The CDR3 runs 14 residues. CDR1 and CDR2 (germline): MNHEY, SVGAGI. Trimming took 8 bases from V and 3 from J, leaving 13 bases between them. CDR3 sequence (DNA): TGTGCCAGCTCCCCTAGACAGCCTAATGAAAAACTGTTTTTT. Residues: CASSPRQPNEKLFF.

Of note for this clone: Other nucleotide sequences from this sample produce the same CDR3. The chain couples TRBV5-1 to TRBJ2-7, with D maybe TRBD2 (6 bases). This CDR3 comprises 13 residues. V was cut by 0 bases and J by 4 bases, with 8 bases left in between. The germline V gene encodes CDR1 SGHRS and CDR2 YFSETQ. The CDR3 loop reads CASSLGRDYEQYF. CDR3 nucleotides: TGCGCCAGCAGCTTGGGGCGGGATTACGAGCAGTACTTC.

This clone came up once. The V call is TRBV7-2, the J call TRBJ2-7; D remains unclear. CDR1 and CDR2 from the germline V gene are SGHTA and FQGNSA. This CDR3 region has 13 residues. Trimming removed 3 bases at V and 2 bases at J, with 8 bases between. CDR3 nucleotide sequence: TGTGCCAGCAGCTTCCCCGGACCCTACGAGCAGTACTTC. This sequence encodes CASSFPGPYEQYF.

The CDR3 region has the DNA TGTGCCAGCAGCAGAATTGTGGGTGTTCCGAATGGCTACACCTTC. This sequence encodes CASSRIVGVPNGYTF. V is TRBV14 and J is TRBJ1-2; no firm D call. Trimming took 5 bases from V and 6 from J, leaving 19 bases between them. The CDR3 covers 15 residues. CDR1 SGHDN and CDR2 FVKESK come from the germline V gene.

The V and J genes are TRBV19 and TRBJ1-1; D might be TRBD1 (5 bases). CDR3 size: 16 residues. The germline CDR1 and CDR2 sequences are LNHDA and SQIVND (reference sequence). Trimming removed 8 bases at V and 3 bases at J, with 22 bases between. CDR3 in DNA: TGTGCCAGTTCTACGTCAATAGTCGGGGGTCACACTGAAGCTTTCTTT. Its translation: CASSTSIVGGHTEAFF.

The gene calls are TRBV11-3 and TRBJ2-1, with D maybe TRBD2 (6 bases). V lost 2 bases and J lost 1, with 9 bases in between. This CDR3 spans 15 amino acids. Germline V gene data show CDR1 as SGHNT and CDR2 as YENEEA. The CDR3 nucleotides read TGTGCCAGCAGCTTATACGGGGGATCCTACAATGAGCAGTTCTTC. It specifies CASSLYGGSYNEQFF.

The CDR3: CASSHGEGLELFF. The DNA for the CDR3 is TGTGCCAGCAGCCACGGAGAGGGATTAGAACTGTTTTTT. The chain links TRBV7-8 to TRBJ1-4, with D hard to call. Germline V gives CDR1 SGHVS, CDR2 FQNEAQ. The CDR3 loop spans 13 amino acids. V dropped 5 bases and J dropped 12 bases, with 16 bases sitting between them.

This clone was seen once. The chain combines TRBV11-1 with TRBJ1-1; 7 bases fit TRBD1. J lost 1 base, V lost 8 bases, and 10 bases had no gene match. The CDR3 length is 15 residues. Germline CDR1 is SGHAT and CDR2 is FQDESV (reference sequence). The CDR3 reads CASRSRGSANTEAFF. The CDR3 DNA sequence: TGTGCCAGCCGGAGCAGGGGGTCGGCGAACACTGAAGCTTTCTTT.

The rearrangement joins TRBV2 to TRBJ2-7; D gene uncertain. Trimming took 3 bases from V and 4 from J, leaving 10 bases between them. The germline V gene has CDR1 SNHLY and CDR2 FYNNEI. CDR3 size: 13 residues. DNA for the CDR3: TGTGCCAGCAGTGAGGAGTTGAAATACGAGCAGTACTTC. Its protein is CASSEELKYEQYF. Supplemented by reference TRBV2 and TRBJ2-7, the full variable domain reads EPEVTQTPSHQVTQMGQEVILRCVPISNHLYFYWYRQILGQKVEFLVSFYNNEISEKSEIFDDQFSVERPDGSNFTLKIRSTKLEDSAMYFCASSEELKYEQYFGPGTRLTVT.

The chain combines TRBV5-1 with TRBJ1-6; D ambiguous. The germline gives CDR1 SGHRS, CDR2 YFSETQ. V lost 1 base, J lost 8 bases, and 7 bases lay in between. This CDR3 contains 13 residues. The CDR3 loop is CASSLNNDSPLHF. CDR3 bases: TGCGCCAGCAGCTTGAACAACGATTCACCCCTCCACTTT.

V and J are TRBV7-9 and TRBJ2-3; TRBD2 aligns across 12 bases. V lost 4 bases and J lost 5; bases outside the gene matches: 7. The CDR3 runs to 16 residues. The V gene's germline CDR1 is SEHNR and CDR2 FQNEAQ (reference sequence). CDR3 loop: CASSSGLAGKVDTQYF. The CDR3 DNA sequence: TGTGCCAGCAGCTCCGGACTAGCGGGAAAGGTAGATACGCAGTATTTT.

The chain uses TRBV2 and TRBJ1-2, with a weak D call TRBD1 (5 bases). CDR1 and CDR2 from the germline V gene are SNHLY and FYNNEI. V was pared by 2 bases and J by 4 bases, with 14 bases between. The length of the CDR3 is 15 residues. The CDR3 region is CASSELGQTSYGYTF. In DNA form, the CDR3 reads TGTGCCAGCAGTGAACTTGGACAAACCTCCTATGGCTACACCTTC.

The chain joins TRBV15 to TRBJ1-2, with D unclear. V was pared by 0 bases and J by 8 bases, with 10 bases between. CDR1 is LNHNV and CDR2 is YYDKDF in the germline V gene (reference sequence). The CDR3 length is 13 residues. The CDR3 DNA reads TGTGCCACCAGCAGAGATAGCTTGGTAGGCTACACCTTC. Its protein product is CATSRDSLVGYTF.

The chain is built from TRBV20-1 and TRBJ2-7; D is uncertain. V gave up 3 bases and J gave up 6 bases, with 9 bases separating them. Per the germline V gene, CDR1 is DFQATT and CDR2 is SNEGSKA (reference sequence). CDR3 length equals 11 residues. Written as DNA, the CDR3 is TGCAGTGCTAGTGTAGCCGGCGAGCAGTACTTC. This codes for CSASVAGEQYF.

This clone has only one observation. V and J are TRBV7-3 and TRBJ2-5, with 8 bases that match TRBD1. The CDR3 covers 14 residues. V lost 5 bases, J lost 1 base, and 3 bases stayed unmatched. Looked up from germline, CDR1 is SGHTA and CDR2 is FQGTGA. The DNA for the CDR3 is TGTGCCAGCAGCGCCAGGGGGCCCCAAGAGACCCAGTACTTC. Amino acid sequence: CASSARGPQETQYF.

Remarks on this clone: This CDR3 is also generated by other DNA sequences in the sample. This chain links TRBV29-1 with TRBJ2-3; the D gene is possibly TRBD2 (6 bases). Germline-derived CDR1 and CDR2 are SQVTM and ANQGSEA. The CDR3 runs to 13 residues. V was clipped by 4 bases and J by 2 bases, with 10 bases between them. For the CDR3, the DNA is TGCAGCGTTGTTGGGAGGTACACAGATACGCAGTATTTT. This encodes CSVVGRYTDTQYF.

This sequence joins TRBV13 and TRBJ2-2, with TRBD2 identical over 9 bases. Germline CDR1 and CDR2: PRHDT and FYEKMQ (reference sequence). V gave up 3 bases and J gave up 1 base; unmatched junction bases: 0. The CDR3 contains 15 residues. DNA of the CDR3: TGTGCCAGCAGCTTTAGCGGGAGGAACACCGGGGAGCTGTTTTTT. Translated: CASSFSGRNTGELFF.

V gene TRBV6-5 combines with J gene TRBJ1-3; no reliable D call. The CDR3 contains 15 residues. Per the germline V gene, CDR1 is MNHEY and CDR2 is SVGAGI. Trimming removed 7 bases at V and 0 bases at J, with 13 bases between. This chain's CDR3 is CASIQTPRSGNTIYF. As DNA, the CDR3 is TGTGCCAGCATCCAGACGCCTCGCTCTGGAAACACCATATATTTT.